This is a list of T cell receptor beta chains from one sample in a study of T cell repertoires in cytomegalovirus infection. For these receptors, no antigen is known. TCRdb redid the calling of the reads with MiXCR, one entry per CDR3 protein. The repertoire holds 550,000 to 850,000 distinct CDR3 sequences, with 30% to 40% as singletons. Sequenced here: cultured PBMCs, sampled from culture after CMV antigen stimulation. The receptor set was obtained from a human donor in good health (CMV status not recorded). Some clones in this sample may be carry-over from other donors' samples. Both conserved end residues are part of each CDR3. Each record gives: clone size, V gene, D gene, J gene, CDR3 protein, CDR3 DNA. D genes are given only for firm matches. Clone size is given for some rows only: seen once, a few or many times, or a class if the clone is expanded.

abundance: -; v_gene: TRBV5-6; d_gene: -; j_gene: TRBJ2-2; CDR3aa: CASSQLTSNTGELFF; CDR3nt: TGTGCCAGCAGCCAACTCACGTCGAACACCGGGGAGCTGTTTTTT
abundance: -; v_gene: TRBV20-1; d_gene: -; j_gene: TRBJ1-4; CDR3aa: CSAQGTNEKLFF; CDR3nt: TGCAGTGCCCAGGGCACTAATGAAAAACTGTTTTTT
abundance: few; v_gene: TRBV11-2; d_gene: -; j_gene: TRBJ1-2; CDR3aa: CASKGPFRIGEGYTF; CDR3nt: TGTGCCAGCAAAGGCCCTTTTAGGATCGGTGAAGGCTACACCTTC
abundance: -; v_gene: TRBV20-1; d_gene: -; j_gene: TRBJ2-1; CDR3aa: CSAFGQGDNEQFF; CDR3nt: TGCAGTGCTTTTGGGCAGGGCGACAATGAGCAGTTCTTC
abundance: -; v_gene: TRBV18; d_gene: TRBD1; j_gene: TRBJ1-6; CDR3aa: CASSRASGTGDSPLHF; CDR3nt: TGTGCCAGCTCACGTGCCTCCGGGACAGGGGATTCACCCCTCCACTTT
abundance: -; v_gene: TRBV20-1; d_gene: TRBD1; j_gene: TRBJ1-5; CDR3aa: CSASTWTGGGNQPQHF; CDR3nt: TGCAGTGCTAGCACATGGACAGGGGGCGGCAATCAGCCCCAGCATTTT
abundance: many; v_gene: TRBV7-8; d_gene: TRBD2; j_gene: TRBJ2-3; CDR3aa: CASSLGGGRATDTQYF; CDR3nt: TGTGCCAGCAGCTTAGGAGGTGGGAGGGCCACAGATACGCAGTATTTT
abundance: -; v_gene: TRBV4-1; d_gene: -; j_gene: TRBJ1-2; CDR3aa: CASSQEQIRGYGYTF; CDR3nt: TGCGCCAGCAGCCAAGAACAAATCCGGGGCTATGGCTACACCTTC
abundance: few; v_gene: TRBV3-1; d_gene: TRBD1; j_gene: TRBJ1-1; CDR3aa: CASSQNRGTEAFF; CDR3nt: TGTGCCAGCAGCCAGAACAGGGGTACTGAAGCTTTCTTT
abundance: many; v_gene: TRBV7-2; d_gene: -; j_gene: TRBJ2-7; CDR3aa: CASSSREGPVWGYEQYF; CDR3nt: TGTGCCAGCAGCTCCCGAGAGGGCCCCGTTTGGGGCTACGAGCAGTACTTC
abundance: -; v_gene: TRBV10-3; d_gene: -; j_gene: TRBJ1-2; CDR3aa: CAISELEGDGYTF; CDR3nt: TGTGCCATCAGTGAGTTGGAGGGGGATGGCTACACCTTC
abundance: few; v_gene: TRBV7-2; d_gene: -; j_gene: TRBJ2-7; CDR3aa: CASSLTGNQYF; CDR3nt: TGTGCCAGCAGCTTAACAGGGAATCAGTACTTC
abundance: -; v_gene: TRBV7-2; d_gene: TRBD2; j_gene: TRBJ2-2; CDR3aa: CASSTSGRFAGELFF; CDR3nt: TGTGCCAGCAGCACTAGCGGGAGGTTTGCCGGGGAGCTGTTTTTT
abundance: few; v_gene: TRBV7-2; d_gene: -; j_gene: TRBJ2-3; CDR3aa: CASSLMAGQGDTQYF; CDR3nt: TGTGCCAGCAGCCTCATGGCGGGGCAGGGAGATACGCAGTATTTT
abundance: many; v_gene: TRBV7-2; d_gene: TRBD2; j_gene: TRBJ2-4; CDR3aa: CASSSGTSGRGNIQYF; CDR3nt: TGTGCCAGCAGCTCAGGGACTAGCGGGAGAGGTAACATTCAGTACTTC
abundance: -; v_gene: TRBV27; d_gene: -; j_gene: TRBJ1-3; CDR3aa: CASREVASGNTIYF; CDR3nt: TGTGCCAGCAGGGAGGTGGCCTCTGGAAACACCATATATTTT
abundance: -; v_gene: TRBV5-1; d_gene: TRBD2; j_gene: TRBJ2-5; CDR3aa: CASSPGLAGQQETQYF; CDR3nt: TGCGCCAGCAGCCCGGGACTAGCGGGGCAACAAGAGACCCAGTACTTC
abundance: -; v_gene: TRBV20-1; d_gene: -; j_gene: TRBJ2-7; CDR3aa: CSASPNTGLYEQYF; CDR3nt: TGCAGTGCTAGCCCAAATACAGGGCTGTACGAGCAGTACTTC
abundance: -; v_gene: TRBV4-1; d_gene: -; j_gene: TRBJ2-3; CDR3aa: CASSQDLTSTDTQYF; CDR3nt: TGTGCCAGCAGCCAAGATCTAACTAGCACAGATACGCAGTATTTT
abundance: -; v_gene: TRBV3-1; d_gene: -; j_gene: TRBJ1-1; CDR3aa: CASSQAGSGTEAFF; CDR3nt: TGTGCCAGCAGCCAAGCAGGGTCGGGTACTGAAGCTTTCTTT
abundance: many; v_gene: TRBV7-2; d_gene: -; j_gene: TRBJ1-4; CDR3aa: CASSLGEGEKLFF; CDR3nt: TGTGCCAGCAGCTTAGGCGAGGGTGAAAAACTGTTTTTT
abundance: -; v_gene: TRBV20-1; d_gene: TRBD1; j_gene: TRBJ2-1; CDR3aa: CSANPQGANEQFF; CDR3nt: TGCAGTGCTAATCCCCAGGGGGCAAATGAGCAGTTCTTC
abundance: -; v_gene: TRBV20-1; d_gene: -; j_gene: TRBJ2-7; CDR3aa: CSRGRQDTYEQYF; CDR3nt: TGCAGTCGAGGTAGACAGGACACCTACGAGCAGTACTTC
abundance: few; v_gene: TRBV7-9; d_gene: -; j_gene: TRBJ2-7; CDR3aa: CASSPRGWSSYEQYF; CDR3nt: TGTGCCAGCAGCCCAAGGGGGTGGAGCTCCTACGAGCAGTACTTC
abundance: few; v_gene: TRBV20-1; d_gene: TRBD2; j_gene: TRBJ2-3; CDR3aa: CSASGVLAGEDTQYF; CDR3nt: TGCAGTGCTAGTGGAGTCCTAGCGGGGGAGGATACGCAGTATTTT